The clone carrying this TCR beta chain was picked up a small number of times. What it binds is unknown. The protocol was immunoSEQ multiplex PCR, while the TCRdb copy is restricted to in-frame clones and leaves out a portion. Here the sample spans some 86,000 clones, about 93% being singletons. The sample is drawn from a study of graft-versus-host responses after intestinal transplantation. As for the study in general: Anti-thymocyte globulin induction, then tacrolimus and steroids for about three years, went to all recipients. Regarding the study as a whole: Recipient marrow contained GvH clones, some of which appeared first in ileum or blood. High graft-versus-host to host-versus-graft clonal ratios were seen in allografts of patients with graft-donor T cell macrochimerism. Early after transplant, HvG clones declined as circulating GvH clones peaked.

The length of the CDR3 is 15 residues. Germline V gene sequence: CDR1 SGHAT, CDR2 FQDESV (reference sequence). Trimming shortened V by 1 base and J by 3 bases, and 13 bases separated the two germline ends. This clonotype was obtained from a human donor who received an intestinal transplant. The chain is built from TRBV11-1 and TRBJ2-7; tentative D call: TRBD2 (6 bases). The input for sequencing was unstimulated CD8+ T cells sorted from spleen or lymph node cells, taken before intestinal transplant. The CDR3 DNA is TGTGCCAGCAGCTTAGTTGGAGGGGCCCTCTACGAGCAGTACTTC. It specifies CASSLVGGALYEQYF.